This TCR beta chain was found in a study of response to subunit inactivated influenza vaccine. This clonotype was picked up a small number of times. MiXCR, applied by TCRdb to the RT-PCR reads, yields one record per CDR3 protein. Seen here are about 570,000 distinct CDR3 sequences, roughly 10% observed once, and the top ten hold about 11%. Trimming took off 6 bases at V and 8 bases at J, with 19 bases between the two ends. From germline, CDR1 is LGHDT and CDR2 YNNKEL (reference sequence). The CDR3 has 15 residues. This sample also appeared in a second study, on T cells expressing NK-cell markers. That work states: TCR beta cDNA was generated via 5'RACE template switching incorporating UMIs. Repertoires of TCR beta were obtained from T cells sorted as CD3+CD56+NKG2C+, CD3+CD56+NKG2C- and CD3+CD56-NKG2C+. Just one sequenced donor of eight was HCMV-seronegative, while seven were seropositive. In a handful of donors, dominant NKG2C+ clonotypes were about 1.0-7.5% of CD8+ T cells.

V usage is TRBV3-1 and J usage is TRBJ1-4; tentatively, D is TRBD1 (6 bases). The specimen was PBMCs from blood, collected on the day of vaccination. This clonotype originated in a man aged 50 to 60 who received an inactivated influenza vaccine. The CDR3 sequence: CASSPRQGSREKLFF. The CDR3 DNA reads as TGTGCCAGCAGTCCCCGTCAGGGGTCGAGGGAAAAACTGTTTTTT.